Presented here are 2 T cell receptor beta chains from one specimen sequenced in a study of blood T cell repertoires in COVID-19. Here immunoSEQ multiplex PCR was the method, and the copy in TCRdb shows in-frame clones only, minus some. The table lists about 200,000 clones, roughly three quarters of them singletons. Specimen: peripheral blood. All receptors derive from a woman aged 40 to 50 with COVID-19, enrolled during active disease.

This clone was detected once. The V and J genes are TRBV9 and TRBJ1-6; the match to TRBD1 covers 12 bases. The V gene end was trimmed by 3 bases and the J gene end by 8 bases; junction bases not matched to a gene: 9. The CDR3 is 17 amino acids. The germline V gene encodes CDR1 SGDLS and CDR2 YYNGEE. DNA of the CDR3: TGTGCCAGCAGCGCTCCCGGGACAGGGGGCTGGGATTCACCCCTCCACTTT. Translating it yields CASSAPGTGGWDSPLHF.

This clone was seen once. This chain links TRBV19 with TRBJ1-5, with a tentative D call TRBD1 (5 bases). The V gene's germline CDR1 is LNHDA and CDR2 SQIVND (reference sequence). Deletions cut 7 bases from V and 2 bases from J, with 15 bases between. The CDR3 length is 15 residues. CDR3 region: CASTLRARGNQPQHF. The CDR3 DNA reads TGTGCCAGTACTCTCAGGGCGCGAGGCAATCAGCCCCAGCATTTT.